What follows are 4 T cell receptor beta chains derived from one specimen sequenced in a study of breast tumors, draining lymph nodes, adjacent tissues. TCRdb independently ran MiXCR on the multiplex PCR reads; one entry per CDR3 protein. The table has approximately 60,000 distinct CDR3 sequences, 57% seen once. Sequencing was performed on breast tumor tissue. The receptors shown here come from a female donor with breast cancer. Some clones in this sample may be carry-over from other donors' samples.

This sequence joins TRBV24-1 and TRBJ1-2, with D perhaps matching TRBD1 (5 bases). V was pared by 10 bases and J by 3 bases, with 11 bases between. The length of the CDR3 is 12 residues. From germline, CDR1 is KGHDR and CDR2 SFDVKD. The CDR3 DNA follows: TGTGCCACTCGGGACGGCGACTATGGCTACACCTTC. It codes for CATRDGDYGYTF.

This clonotype was detected only once. The rearrangement links TRBV25-1 to TRBJ2-6; D unresolved. The V end was cut by 2 bases, the J end by 1 base, with 9 bases between. There are 16 residues in the CDR3. The V gene's germline CDR1 is MGHDK and CDR2 SYGVNS. CDR3 DNA: TGTGCCAGCAGTGAAGCCTCAGGATCTGGGGCCAACGTCCTGACTTTC. Translation: CASSEASGSGANVLTF.

CDR3 loop: CASSQQGWANEKLFF. Here the CDR3 DNA reads TGCGCCAGCAGCCAGCAGGGGTGGGCTAATGAAAAACTGTTTTTT. The rearrangement links TRBV4-3 to TRBJ1-4; D may be TRBD1 (6 bases). The CDR3 runs 15 residues. Trimming took off 3 bases at V and 3 bases at J, with 11 bases between the two ends. In germline, CDR1 is LGHNA, CDR2 YSLEER.

This clonotype was seen only once. The chain couples TRBV5-1 to TRBJ2-3, with D unresolved. The germline V and J ends were trimmed by 5 bases and 3 bases, with 7 bases remaining between them. The CDR3 has 12 amino acids. Germline V lookup: CDR1 SGHRS, CDR2 YFSETQ. The CDR3 DNA follows: TGCGCCAGCAGACCTGGGACAGATACGCAGTATTTT. Amino acids: CASRPGTDTQYF.